These T cell receptor beta chains were read from a single sample in a study of patients and donors after allogeneic stem cell transplantation. TCRdb analysed the RT-PCR reads with MiXCR anew, one entry per CDR3 protein. The sample contains about 90,000 distinct CDR3 sequences, roughly 52% of which appear only once. The sequenced sample consisted of blood, either unsorted or a sorted T cell fraction (not recorded which). These receptors all come from a human donor who was either an allogeneic HSCT recipient or a stem cell or donor lymphocyte infusion donor (not recorded which). It is not recorded whose cells these are; they may come from a transplant donor. CDR3s include the opening cysteine and the closing phenylalanine or tryptophan. The D gene is left open where the match is weak. Clone size is shown for a subset of rows, as once, few, many or a class of expanded clone.

>NA|TRBJ2-3|NA|TRBV6-2/TRBV6-3
TGTGCCAGCAGTTACTCCTACACAGTCACAGATACGCAGTATTTT
CASSYSYTVTDTQYF
>NA|TRBJ2-7|NA|TRBV20-1
TGCAGTGCTAATCTCGCCCGAGAGCAGTACTTC
CSANLAREQYF
>few|TRBJ1-5|NA|TRBV12-3/TRBV12-4
TGTGCCAGCAGTCCCCGGGATCAGCCCCAGCATTTT
CASSPRDQPQHF
>NA|TRBJ2-1|TRBD2|TRBV12-3/TRBV12-4
TGTGCCAGCGCACGATCTAGCGGGAGGGCCAATGAGCAGTTCTTC
CASARSSGRANEQFF
>NA|TRBJ1-1|TRBD1|TRBV12-3/TRBV12-4
TGTGCCAGCGAGGGACAGGGGGATTTTGAGGAAGCTTTCTTT
CASEGQGDFEEAFF
>NA|TRBJ1-5|TRBD1|TRBV6-2/TRBV6-3
TGTGCCAGCAGGGGACAGGCTTCCCTCAATCAGCCCCAGCATTTT
CASRGQASLNQPQHF
>few|TRBJ1-5|NA|TRBV7-9
TGTGCCAGCAGCAGGAGCAATCAGCCCCAGCATTTT
CASSRSNQPQHF
>few|TRBJ1-1|NA|TRBV7-3
TGTGCCAGCAGCTTACAGGAGGGTCGGATCACTGAAGCTTTCTTT
CASSLQEGRITEAFF
>NA|TRBJ2-1|NA|TRBV3-1
TGTGCCAGCAGCCGTAGGGACTTCTCCTACAATGAGCAGTTCTTC
CASSRRDFSYNEQFF
>NA|TRBJ2-3|NA|TRBV4-3
TGCGCCAGCAGCCAAGAGGGGGCAGATACGCAGTATTTT
CASSQEGADTQYF
>few|TRBJ1-2|NA|TRBV12-3/TRBV12-4
TGTGCCAGCAGTTTAGTCCTAGGACTGCCACTCTATGGCTACACCTTC
CASSLVLGLPLYGYTF
>NA|TRBJ2-1|TRBD2|TRBV9
TGTGCCAGCAGCGTAGTGGCTAGCGGGACCAATGAGCAGTTCTTC
CASSVVASGTNEQFF
>NA|TRBJ2-5|NA|TRBV9
TGTGCCAGCAACCTCGGGGCGGACGCTCTCGGGGAGACCCAGTACTTC
CASNLGADALGETQYF
>NA|TRBJ2-4|NA|TRBV4-3
TGCGCCAGCAGCCAAGCGGGAACAGGCCTAGCCAAAAACATTCAGTACTTC
CASSQAGTGLAKNIQYF
>NA|TRBJ1-6|NA|TRBV7-9
TGTGCCAGCAGGCCCCCGCAGGGGAATTCACCCCTCCACTTT
CASRPPQGNSPLHF
>few|TRBJ1-1|NA|TRBV7-9
TGTGCCAGCAGCTTAAGGGGGTACGCTGAAGCTTTCTTT
CASSLRGYAEAFF
>NA|TRBJ2-3|TRBD2|TRBV4-1
TGCGCCAGCAGCGAACGAAGGACTAGCTTGGTCACAGATACGCAGTATTTT
CASSERRTSLVTDTQYF
>NA|TRBJ1-1|NA|TRBV5-1
TGCGCCAGCAGCTCTAACGTTGGGAACACTGAAGCTTTCTTT
CASSSNVGNTEAFF
>NA|TRBJ1-5|TRBD1|TRBV4-3
TGCGCCAGCAGCCCGCAACAGGGGACTCAGCCCCAGCATTTT
CASSPQQGTQPQHF
>NA|TRBJ1-5|NA|TRBV5-1
TGCGCCAGCAGCTTGGAGGGGGAGCCCCAGCATTTT
CASSLEGEPQHF
>NA|TRBJ2-7|TRBD1|TRBV6-5
TGTGCCAGCAGTTTCTCCGGGACAGGGGGATCCTACGAGCAGTACTTC
CASSFSGTGGSYEQYF
>NA|TRBJ1-6|NA|TRBV4-3
TGCGCCAGCAGCCAAAACTCGGACTCACCCCTCCACTTT
CASSQNSDSPLHF
>NA|TRBJ1-3|NA|TRBV20-1
TGCAGTGCTAGAGATCGCGAAGGGAACACCATATATTTT
CSARDREGNTIYF
>NA|TRBJ1-4|NA|TRBV12-3/TRBV12-4
TGTGCCAGCAGTTTCTCAGCAGGGCCGAATGAAAAACTGTTTTTT
CASSFSAGPNEKLFF
>NA|TRBJ2-7|NA|TRBV28
TGTGCCAGCAGCTATCAGCCACGGGTCGGCTACGAGCAGTACTTC
CASSYQPRVGYEQYF
>once|TRBJ2-2|NA|TRBV12-3/TRBV12-4
TGTGCCAGCAGCCCCCGGGTGTACACCGGGGAGCTGTTTTTT
CASSPRVYTGELFF
>NA|TRBJ1-2|TRBD1|TRBV11-2
TGTGCCAGCAGCGCAGGACAGGGGGGACCTGGCTACACCTTC
CASSAGQGGPGYTF
>NA|TRBJ1-1|TRBD1|TRBV6-2/TRBV6-3
TGTGCCAGCAGTTACGCGGACAGGGAAATCCCTGAAGCTTTCTTT
CASSYADREIPEAFF
>NA|TRBJ1-6|NA|TRBV6-5
TGTGCCAGCAGTTCCCGGGACGCAAATTCACCCCTCCACTTT
CASSSRDANSPLHF
>few|TRBJ1-5|NA|TRBV3-1
TGTGCCAGCAGCCAAGGAGGACAGATAAATCAGCCCCAGCATTTT
CASSQGGQINQPQHF
>NA|TRBJ1-2|TRBD1|TRBV7-2
TGTGCCAGCAGCCCTCGACAGGGGAGGGAAGGCTACACCTTC
CASSPRQGREGYTF
>NA|TRBJ2-6|TRBD2|TRBV5-1
TGCGCCAGCAGCCCCCGGGAGGGGGAACCTTCTGGGGCCAACGTCCTGACTTTC
CASSPREGEPSGANVLTF